Listed below are T cell receptor beta chains from one sample, sequenced in a study of blood T cell repertoires in COVID-19. Clones were sequenced by immunoSEQ multiplex PCR, and TCRdb holds only the in-frame ones, with some missing. Here the sample spans about 160,000 clones, around 92% being singletons. Sequenced material: peripheral blood. The receptors were gathered from a man under 40 with COVID-19, enrolled during active disease. Both conserved end residues are part of each CDR3. D genes are given only for firm matches. Size is omitted from some rows. Given values are once, few, many or a class for expanded clones.

d_gene: TRBD2; v_gene: TRBV6-1; j_gene: TRBJ2-7; abundance: NA; CDR3aa: CASSEGYGTNFDYEQYF; CDR3nt: TGTGCCAGCAGTGAAGGGTACGGGACTAATTTTGATTACGAGCAGTACTTC
d_gene: TRBD2; v_gene: TRBV29-1; j_gene: TRBJ2-3; abundance: NA; CDR3aa: CSVEDYREGDTQYF; CDR3nt: TGCAGCGTTGAAGACTATCGGGAGGGGGATACGCAGTATTTT
d_gene: NA; v_gene: TRBV3-1/TRBV3-2; j_gene: TRBJ1-4; abundance: NA; CDR3aa: CASSHLSRNEKLFF; CDR3nt: TGTGCCAGCAGCCACTTGAGTAGAAATGAAAAACTGTTTTTT
d_gene: TRBD2; v_gene: TRBV14; j_gene: TRBJ2-5; abundance: NA; CDR3aa: CASSRLAHQETQYF; CDR3nt: TGTGCCAGCAGCCGACTAGCGCACCAAGAGACCCAGTACTTC
d_gene: TRBD1; v_gene: TRBV28; j_gene: TRBJ1-1; abundance: NA; CDR3aa: CASSFFGWGTGGTEAFF; CDR3nt: TGTGCCAGCAGTTTTTTCGGGTGGGGAACAGGGGGCACTGAAGCTTTCTTT
d_gene: NA; v_gene: TRBV18; j_gene: TRBJ1-4; abundance: NA; CDR3aa: CASSFRGSAANEKLFF; CDR3nt: TGTGCCAGCTCATTCAGGGGATCAGCGGCTAATGAAAAACTGTTTTTT
d_gene: NA; v_gene: TRBV3-1/TRBV3-2; j_gene: TRBJ1-1; abundance: once; CDR3aa: CASSLQDNTEAFF; CDR3nt: TGTGCCAGCAGCTTACAGGATAACACTGAAGCTTTCTTT
d_gene: NA; v_gene: TRBV7-3; j_gene: TRBJ2-2; abundance: NA; CDR3aa: CASSLNGQGNTGELFF; CDR3nt: TGTGCCAGCAGCTTAAACGGCCAGGGAAACACCGGGGAGCTGTTTTTT
d_gene: NA; v_gene: TRBV10-1; j_gene: TRBJ1-5; abundance: NA; CDR3aa: CASSESMGPGNQPQHF; CDR3nt: TGCGCCAGCAGTGAGTCGATGGGTCCAGGGAATCAGCCCCAGCATTTT
d_gene: TRBD2; v_gene: TRBV11-2; j_gene: TRBJ2-7; abundance: NA; CDR3aa: CASSYVTSGSDEQYF; CDR3nt: TGTGCCAGCAGCTACGTGACTAGCGGGAGTGACGAGCAGTACTTC
d_gene: NA; v_gene: TRBV5-4; j_gene: TRBJ2-3; abundance: NA; CDR3aa: CASSIGTPTGTDTQYF; CDR3nt: TGTGCCAGCAGCATAGGGACTCCAACAGGCACAGATACGCAGTATTTT
d_gene: TRBD2; v_gene: TRBV29-1; j_gene: TRBJ2-3; abundance: NA; CDR3aa: CSVGGTSLPDTQYF; CDR3nt: TGCAGCGTAGGGGGGACTAGCCTTCCAGATACGCAGTATTTT
d_gene: NA; v_gene: TRBV18; j_gene: TRBJ1-1; abundance: NA; CDR3aa: CASSLQENTEAFF; CDR3nt: TGTGCCAGCTCACTACAGGAGAACACTGAAGCTTTCTTT
d_gene: TRBD2; v_gene: TRBV5-1; j_gene: TRBJ2-1; abundance: NA; CDR3aa: CASSFTSGDNEQFF; CDR3nt: TGCGCCAGCAGCTTCACTAGCGGGGACAATGAGCAGTTCTTC
d_gene: NA; v_gene: TRBV9; j_gene: TRBJ2-1; abundance: NA; CDR3aa: CASSVAGGSYNEQFF; CDR3nt: TGTGCCAGCAGCGTGGCAGGGGGGTCCTACAATGAGCAGTTCTTC
d_gene: NA; v_gene: TRBV19; j_gene: TRBJ2-7; abundance: NA; CDR3aa: CASKKGRGTETYEQYF; CDR3nt: TGTGCCAGTAAAAAAGGACGCGGGACAGAAACCTACGAGCAGTACTTC
d_gene: TRBD1; v_gene: TRBV18; j_gene: TRBJ2-6; abundance: few; CDR3aa: CASSPRTGGFLSGANVLTF; CDR3nt: TGTGCCAGCTCACCAAGGACAGGGGGGTTTCTCTCTGGGGCCAACGTCCTGACTTTC
d_gene: NA; v_gene: TRBV5-4; j_gene: TRBJ1-2; abundance: NA; CDR3aa: CASTVGGNYGYTF; CDR3nt: TGTGCCAGCACCGTAGGGGGAAACTATGGCTACACCTTC
d_gene: NA; v_gene: TRBV7-3; j_gene: TRBJ2-2; abundance: NA; CDR3aa: CASSPANTGELFF; CDR3nt: TGTGCCAGCAGCCCAGCGAACACCGGGGAGCTGTTTTTT
d_gene: TRBD1; v_gene: TRBV4-3; j_gene: TRBJ1-1; abundance: NA; CDR3aa: CASSQRDRGPEAFF; CDR3nt: TGCGCCAGCAGCCAAAGGGACAGGGGGCCTGAAGCTTTCTTT
d_gene: TRBD1; v_gene: TRBV18; j_gene: TRBJ1-2; abundance: NA; CDR3aa: CASSPRGTDYGYTF; CDR3nt: TGTGCCAGCTCACCACGAGGGACAGACTATGGCTACACCTTC
d_gene: NA; v_gene: TRBV27; j_gene: TRBJ2-5; abundance: NA; CDR3aa: CASSSRDIQETQYF; CDR3nt: TGTGCCAGCAGTAGCCGGGACATCCAAGAGACCCAGTACTTC
d_gene: NA; v_gene: TRBV5-1; j_gene: TRBJ1-2; abundance: NA; CDR3aa: CASSFQGNYGYTF; CDR3nt: TGCGCCAGCAGCTTTCAGGGGAACTATGGCTACACCTTC
d_gene: TRBD2; v_gene: TRBV10-3; j_gene: TRBJ2-2; abundance: NA; CDR3aa: CAMIGGREEWTGELFF; CDR3nt: TGTGCCATGATAGGTGGGCGGGAGGAATGGACCGGGGAGCTGTTTTTT
d_gene: NA; v_gene: TRBV12-3/TRBV12-4; j_gene: TRBJ2-3; abundance: NA; CDR3aa: CASRDYIADTQYF; CDR3nt: TGTGCCAGCAGGGACTACATCGCGGATACGCAGTATTTT
d_gene: NA; v_gene: TRBV4-2; j_gene: TRBJ1-3; abundance: NA; CDR3aa: CASSQALAASGNTIYF; CDR3nt: TGTGCCAGCAGCCAAGCGTTGGCGGCATCTGGAAACACCATATATTTT
d_gene: TRBD1; v_gene: TRBV4-3; j_gene: TRBJ2-2; abundance: NA; CDR3aa: CASSQVWVTGENTGELFF; CDR3nt: TGCGCCAGCAGCCAAGTTTGGGTAACAGGGGAGAACACCGGGGAGCTGTTTTTT
d_gene: TRBD2; v_gene: TRBV7-2; j_gene: TRBJ2-1; abundance: NA; CDR3aa: CASSLESGRANEQFF; CDR3nt: TGTGCCAGCAGCTTAGAGAGCGGGAGGGCCAATGAGCAGTTCTTC